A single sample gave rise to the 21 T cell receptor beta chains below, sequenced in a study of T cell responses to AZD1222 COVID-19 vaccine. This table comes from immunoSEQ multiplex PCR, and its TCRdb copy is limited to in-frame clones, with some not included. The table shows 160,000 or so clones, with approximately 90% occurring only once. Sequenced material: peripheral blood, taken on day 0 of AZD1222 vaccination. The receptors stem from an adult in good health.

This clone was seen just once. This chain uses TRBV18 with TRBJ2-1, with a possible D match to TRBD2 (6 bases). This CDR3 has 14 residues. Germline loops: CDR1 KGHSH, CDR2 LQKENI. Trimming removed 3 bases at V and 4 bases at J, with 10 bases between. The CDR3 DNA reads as TGTGCCAGCTCACCGAGGCGGGGATACAATGAGCAGTTCTTC. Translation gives CASSPRRGYNEQFF.

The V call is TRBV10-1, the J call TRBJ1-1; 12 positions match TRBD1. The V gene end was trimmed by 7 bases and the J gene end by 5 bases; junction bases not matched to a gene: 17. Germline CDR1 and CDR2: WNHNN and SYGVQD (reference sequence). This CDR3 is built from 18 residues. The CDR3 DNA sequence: TGCGCCAGCACCACCGCCAGGGAGGGACAGGGGGCTGGGACTGAAGCTTTCTTT. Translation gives CASTTAREGQGAGTEAFF.

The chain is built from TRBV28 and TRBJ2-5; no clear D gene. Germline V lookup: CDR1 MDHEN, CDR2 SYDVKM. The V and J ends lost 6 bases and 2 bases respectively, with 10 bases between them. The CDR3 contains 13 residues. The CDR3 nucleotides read TGTGCCAGCAGCCCAAATACTCAAGAGACCCAGTACTTC. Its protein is CASSPNTQETQYF.

CDR3 coding DNA: TGTGCCAGCAGCCTAATACCCGGGACAGGGGTTACCGGGGAGCTGTTTTTT. Translation gives CASSLIPGTGVTGELFF. V is TRBV7-3 and J is TRBJ2-2, with 10 bases that match TRBD1. V lost 5 bases and J lost 5; bases outside the gene matches: 11. Looked up from germline, CDR1 is SGHTA and CDR2 is FQGTGA. This CDR3 is built from 17 residues.

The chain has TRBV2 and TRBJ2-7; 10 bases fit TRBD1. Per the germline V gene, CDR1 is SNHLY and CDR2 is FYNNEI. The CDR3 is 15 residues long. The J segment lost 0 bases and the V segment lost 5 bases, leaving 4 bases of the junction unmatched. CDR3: CASSRDRGNSYEQYF. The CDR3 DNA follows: TGTGCCAGCAGTCGGGACAGGGGAAACTCCTACGAGCAGTACTTC.

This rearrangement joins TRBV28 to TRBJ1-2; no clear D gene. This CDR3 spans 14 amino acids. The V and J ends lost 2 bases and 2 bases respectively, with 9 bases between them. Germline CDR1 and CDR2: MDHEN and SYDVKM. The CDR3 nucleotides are TGTGCCAGCAGTTTAGGAACGGACAACTATGGCTACACCTTC. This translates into CASSLGTDNYGYTF.

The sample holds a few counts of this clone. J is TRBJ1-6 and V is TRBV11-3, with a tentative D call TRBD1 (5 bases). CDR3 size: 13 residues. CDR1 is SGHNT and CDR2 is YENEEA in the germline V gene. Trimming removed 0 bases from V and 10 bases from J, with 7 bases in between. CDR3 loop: CASSLERGSPLHF. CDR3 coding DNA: TGTGCCAGCAGCTTAGAGAGGGGCTCACCCCTCCACTTT.

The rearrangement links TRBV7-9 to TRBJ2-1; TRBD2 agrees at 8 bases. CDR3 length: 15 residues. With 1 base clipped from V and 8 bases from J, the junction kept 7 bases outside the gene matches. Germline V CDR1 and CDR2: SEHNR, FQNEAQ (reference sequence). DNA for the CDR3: TGTGCCAGCAGCTTAGTCTCGGGAGGGAGGGATGAGCAGTTCTTC. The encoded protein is CASSLVSGGRDEQFF.

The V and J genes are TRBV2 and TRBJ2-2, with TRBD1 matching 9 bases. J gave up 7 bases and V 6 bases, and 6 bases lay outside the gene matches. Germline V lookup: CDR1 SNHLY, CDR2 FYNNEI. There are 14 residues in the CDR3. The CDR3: CASSWDRVNGELFF. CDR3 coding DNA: TGTGCCAGCAGCTGGGACAGGGTGAACGGGGAGCTGTTTTTT.

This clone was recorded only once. The CDR3, as DNA: TGTGCCAGTAGTATAGGTCCGGGTCCGAAAAAACTGTTTTTT. Its translation: CASSIGPGPKKLFF. V usage is TRBV19 and J usage is TRBJ1-4; D is ambiguous. Germline CDR1 and CDR2: LNHDA and SQIVND (reference sequence). Trimming removed 1 base from V and 9 bases from J, with 12 bases in between. There are 14 residues in the CDR3.

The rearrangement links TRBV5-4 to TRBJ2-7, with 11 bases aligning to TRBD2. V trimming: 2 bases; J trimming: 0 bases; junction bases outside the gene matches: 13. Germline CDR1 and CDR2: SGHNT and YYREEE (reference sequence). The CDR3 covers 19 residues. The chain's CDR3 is CASSFDLAGGTRSSYEQYF. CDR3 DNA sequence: TGTGCCAGCAGCTTTGATCTAGCGGGAGGAACCCGAAGCTCCTACGAGCAGTACTTC.

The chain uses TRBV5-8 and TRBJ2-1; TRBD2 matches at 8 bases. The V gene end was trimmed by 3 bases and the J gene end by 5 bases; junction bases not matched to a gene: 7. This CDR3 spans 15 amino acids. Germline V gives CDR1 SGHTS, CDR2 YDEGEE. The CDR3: CASSYSGGRNNEQFF. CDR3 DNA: TGTGCCAGCAGCTATTCGGGCGGGAGGAACAATGAGCAGTTCTTC.

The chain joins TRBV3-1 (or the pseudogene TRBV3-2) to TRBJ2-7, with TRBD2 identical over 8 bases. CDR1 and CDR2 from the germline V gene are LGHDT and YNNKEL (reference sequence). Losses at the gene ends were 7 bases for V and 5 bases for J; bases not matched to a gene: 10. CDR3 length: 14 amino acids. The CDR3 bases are TGTGCCAGCAACAAAGCGGGAGTCGTCAACGAGCAGTACTTC. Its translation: CASNKAGVVNEQYF.

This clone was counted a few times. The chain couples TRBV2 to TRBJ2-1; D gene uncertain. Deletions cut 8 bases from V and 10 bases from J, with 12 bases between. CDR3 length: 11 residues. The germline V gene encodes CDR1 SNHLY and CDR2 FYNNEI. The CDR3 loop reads CASSGRTEQFF. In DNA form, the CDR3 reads TGTGCCAGCTCGGGCAGGACCGAGCAGTTCTTC.

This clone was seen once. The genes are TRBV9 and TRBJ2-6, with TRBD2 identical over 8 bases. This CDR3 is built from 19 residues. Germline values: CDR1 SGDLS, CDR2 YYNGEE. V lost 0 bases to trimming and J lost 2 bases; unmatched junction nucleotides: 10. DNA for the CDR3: TGTGCCAGCAGCGTAGATCCCGGGGGGGAGTTTACTGGGGCCAACGTCCTGACTTTC. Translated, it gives CASSVDPGGEFTGANVLTF.

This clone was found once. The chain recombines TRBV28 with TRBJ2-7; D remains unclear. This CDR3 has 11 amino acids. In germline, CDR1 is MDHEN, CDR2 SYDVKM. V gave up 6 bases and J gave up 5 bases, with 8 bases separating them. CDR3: CASRGIDEQYF. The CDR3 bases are TGTGCCAGCAGGGGGATAGACGAGCAGTACTTC. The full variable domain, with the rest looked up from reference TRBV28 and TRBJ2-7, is DVKVTQSSRYLVKRTGEKVFLECVQDMDHENMFWYRQDPGLGLRLIYFSYDVKMKEKGDIPEGYSVSREKKERFSLILESASTNQTSMYLCASRGIDEQYFGPGTRLTVT.

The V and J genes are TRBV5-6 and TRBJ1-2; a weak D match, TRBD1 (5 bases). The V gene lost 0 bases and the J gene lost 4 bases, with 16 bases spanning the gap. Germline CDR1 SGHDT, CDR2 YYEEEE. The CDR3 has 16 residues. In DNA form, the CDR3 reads TGTGCCAGCAGCTTGGGCAGGTCAGGGCCAACCTATGGCTACACCTTC. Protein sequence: CASSLGRSGPTYGYTF.

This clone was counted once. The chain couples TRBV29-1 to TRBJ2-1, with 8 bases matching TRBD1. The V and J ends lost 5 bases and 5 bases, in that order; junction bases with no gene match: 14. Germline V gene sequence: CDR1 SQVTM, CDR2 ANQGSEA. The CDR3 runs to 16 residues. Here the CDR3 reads CSVSKGGQGYNNEQFF. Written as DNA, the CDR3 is TGCAGCGTTTCAAAAGGAGGACAGGGATACAACAATGAGCAGTTCTTC.

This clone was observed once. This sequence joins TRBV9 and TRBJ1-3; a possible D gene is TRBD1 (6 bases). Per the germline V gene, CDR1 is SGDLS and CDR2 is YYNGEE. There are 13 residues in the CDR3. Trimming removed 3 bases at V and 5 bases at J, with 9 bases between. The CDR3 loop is CASSEDRRNTIYF. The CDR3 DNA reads TGTGCCAGCAGCGAGGACAGAAGAAACACCATATATTTT.

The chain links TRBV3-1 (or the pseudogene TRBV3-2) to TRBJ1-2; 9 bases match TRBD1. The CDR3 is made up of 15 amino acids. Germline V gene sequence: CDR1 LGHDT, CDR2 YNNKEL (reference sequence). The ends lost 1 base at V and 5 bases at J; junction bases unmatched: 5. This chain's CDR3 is CASSQGWDRVYGYTF. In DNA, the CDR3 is TGTGCCAGCAGCCAAGGTTGGGACAGGGTTTATGGCTACACCTTC.

The CDR3 spells CASSFMDEQFF. The CDR3 DNA is TGTGCCAGCAGTTTCATGGATGAGCAGTTCTTC. The V gene is TRBV28, the J gene TRBJ2-1, with D hard to call. The CDR3 is 11 residues long. Germline assignment: CDR1 MDHEN and CDR2 SYDVKM. V lost 3 bases to trimming and J lost 8 bases, with 5 bases between them.